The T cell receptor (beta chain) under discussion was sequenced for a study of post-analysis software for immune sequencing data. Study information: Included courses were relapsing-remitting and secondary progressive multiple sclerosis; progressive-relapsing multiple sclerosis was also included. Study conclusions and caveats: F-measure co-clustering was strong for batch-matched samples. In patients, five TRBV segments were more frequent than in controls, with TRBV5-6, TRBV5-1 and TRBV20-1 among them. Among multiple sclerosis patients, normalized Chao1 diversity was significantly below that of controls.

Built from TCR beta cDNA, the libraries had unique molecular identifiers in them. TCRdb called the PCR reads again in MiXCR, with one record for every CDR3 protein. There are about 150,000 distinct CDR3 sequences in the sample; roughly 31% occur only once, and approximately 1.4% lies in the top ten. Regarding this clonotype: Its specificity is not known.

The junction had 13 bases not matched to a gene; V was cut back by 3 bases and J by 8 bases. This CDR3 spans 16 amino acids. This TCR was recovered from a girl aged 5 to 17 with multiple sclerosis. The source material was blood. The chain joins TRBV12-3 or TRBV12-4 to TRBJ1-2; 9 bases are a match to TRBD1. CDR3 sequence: CASSFGTGILGGGYTF. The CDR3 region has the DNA TGTGCCAGCAGTTTTGGGACAGGGATTCTCGGAGGGGGCTACACCTTC.